A single sample gave rise to the 14 T cell receptor beta chains below, sequenced in a study of cytomegalovirus exposure and HLA in healthy donors. Primers for the PCR totalled 60 Vbeta and 13 Jbeta. The assay was immunoSEQ multiplex PCR, and TCRdb's table has in-frame clones only and misses some. Here the sample spans 100,000 to 140,000 clones, over 60% being singletons. Sequences were obtained from PBMCs. Receptor source: a male donor in good health and CMV-seronegative.

This clone came up a few times. This chain connects TRBV27 to TRBJ2-7; D remains ambiguous. CDR3 length: 15 amino acids. Per the germline V gene, CDR1 is MNHEY and CDR2 is SMNVEV (reference sequence). Trimming took 3 bases from V and 5 from J, leaving 17 bases between them. The CDR3: CASSFVRQIVDEQYF. In DNA form, the CDR3 reads TGTGCCAGCAGTTTCGTGCGGCAGATTGTTGACGAGCAGTACTTC.

The chain joins TRBV11-1 to TRBJ2-7; a possible D gene is TRBD1 (6 bases). V was pared by 5 bases and J by 7 bases, with 15 bases between. The V gene's germline CDR1 is SGHAT and CDR2 FQDESV (reference sequence). This CDR3 contains 13 residues. The CDR3 nucleotides are TGTGCCAGCAGCCCGGACAGCCTCAGGGAGCAGTACTTC. Amino acids: CASSPDSLREQYF.

This chain joins TRBV5-4 and TRBJ2-5, with 8 nucleotides matching TRBD1. The DNA end lines up better with TRBJ2-7; the J call may be wrong. The CDR3 spans 13 residues. Germline lookup yields CDR1 SGHNT and CDR2 YYREEE (reference sequence). The CDR3 DNA reads TGTGCCAGCAGCCCGGGACAGGTCTACGAGCAGTACTTC. As protein: CASSPGQVYEQYF.

This chain connects TRBV5-6 to TRBJ2-7, with TRBD2 matching over 7 bases. Germline V gene lookup returns CDR1 SGHDT and CDR2 YYEEEE. Trimming took 3 bases from V and 5 from J; bases not matched to a gene: 11. The CDR3 covers 15 residues. The CDR3 sequence is CASSSSGTIYDEQYF. CDR3 nucleotide sequence: TGTGCCAGCAGCTCCTCCGGGACTATATACGACGAGCAGTACTTC.

V gene TRBV11-2 combines with J gene TRBJ2-1; D is undetermined. V shed 2 bases and J shed 5 bases, with 10 bases lying between them. Per the germline V gene, CDR1 is SGHAT and CDR2 is FQNNGV. CDR3 size: 14 residues. For the CDR3, the DNA is TGTGCCAGCAGCTTAAATGGGCGAGACAATGAGCAGTTCTTC. Translating it yields CASSLNGRDNEQFF.

The rearrangement links TRBV5-1 to TRBJ2-5; the D is unclear. V was trimmed by 0 bases and J by 6 bases, leaving 18 bases between them. CDR3 size: 16 residues. CDR1 is SGHRS and CDR2 is YFSETQ in the germline V gene. CDR3 region: CASSLADQRSEKTQYF. The DNA for the CDR3 is TGCGCCAGCAGCTTGGCGGATCAGCGAAGTGAAAAGACCCAGTACTTC.

J is TRBJ2-1 and V is TRBV27; 9 bases match TRBD2. This CDR3 contains 18 residues. The V and J ends lost 5 bases and 0 bases, in that order; junction bases with no gene match: 11. Germline assignment: CDR1 MNHEY and CDR2 SMNVEV (reference sequence). Here the CDR3 DNA reads TGTGCCAGCAGTCGCACAGCGGGAGGCCTCAGCTCCTACAATGAGCAGTTCTTC. Residues: CASSRTAGGLSSYNEQFF.

This clone has only one observation. The rearrangement joins TRBV7-9 to TRBJ1-4; TRBD1 might be the D (6 bases). The length of the CDR3 is 16 residues. CDR1 SEHNR and CDR2 FQNEAQ come from the germline V gene (reference sequence). V was cut by 5 bases and J by 0 bases, with 13 bases left in between. CDR3 residues: CASSPDRIATNEKLFF. The CDR3 nucleotides are TGTGCCAGCAGCCCTGACAGGATTGCAACTAATGAAAAACTGTTTTTT.

This CDR3 reads CASRFPLAGQGMREQYF. CDR3 coding DNA: TGTGCAAGTCGCTTCCCCCTGGCCGGACAGGGGATGCGGGAGCAGTACTTC. The chain uses TRBV12-2 and TRBJ2-5; the table's D call, TRBD1, has no DNA check behind it. TRBV12-2 represents a pseudogene. CDR3 length: 17 amino acids.

This clone turned up a few times. The gene calls are TRBV7-8 and TRBJ2-1, with 9 bases that match TRBD2. This CDR3 has 16 residues. Germline loops: CDR1 SGHVS, CDR2 FQNEAQ. V lost 5 bases, J lost 10 bases, and 15 bases stayed unmatched. CDR3 sequence (DNA): TGTGCCAGCAGCCCGCCTTGGCGGGAGGGCCCACGGGAGCAGTTCTTC. It encodes CASSPPWREGPREQFF.

V and J are TRBV6-1 and TRBJ2-3, with 11 bases aligning to TRBD1. The CDR3 is made up of 17 amino acids. V trimming: 1 base; J trimming: 0 bases; junction bases outside the gene matches: 3. Germline assignment: CDR1 MNHNS and CDR2 SASEGT. CDR3 protein: CASSEGTGGGSTDTQYF. CDR3 coding DNA: TGTGCCAGCAGTGAAGGGACAGGGGGCGGGAGCACAGATACGCAGTATTTT.

The sample holds one count of this clone. This rearrangement joins TRBV29-1 to TRBJ2-5, with 9 positions matching TRBD2. TRBJ2-7 explains the end of the DNA better; the J call may be wrong. Germline CDR1 SQVTM, CDR2 ANQGSEA. The CDR3 has 13 residues. CDR3 DNA: TGCAGCGCCTGGACTAGCGTGTCCTACGAGCAGTACTTC. It encodes CSAWTSVSYEQYF.

The genes are TRBV14 and TRBJ2-2, with 7 bases lining up with TRBD2. CDR1 is SGHDN, CDR2 FVKESK, per germline. After removal of 6 bases from V and 6 bases from J, the junction contained 10 bases not matched to a gene. The CDR3 spans 15 residues. The CDR3 region is CASSQMAGVAGELFF. CDR3 sequence (DNA): TGTGCCAGCAGTCAGATGGCGGGGGTAGCCGGGGAGCTGTTTTTT.

The genes are TRBV29-1 and TRBJ1-1; 8 bases agree with TRBD1. Germline CDR1 and CDR2: SQVTM and ANQGSEA. There are 13 residues in the CDR3. V dropped 7 bases and J dropped 3; count of bases not matched to a gene: 7. The CDR3 loop reads CSAGQGLDTEAFF. As DNA, the CDR3 is TGCAGCGCCGGACAGGGATTGGACACTGAAGCTTTCTTT.